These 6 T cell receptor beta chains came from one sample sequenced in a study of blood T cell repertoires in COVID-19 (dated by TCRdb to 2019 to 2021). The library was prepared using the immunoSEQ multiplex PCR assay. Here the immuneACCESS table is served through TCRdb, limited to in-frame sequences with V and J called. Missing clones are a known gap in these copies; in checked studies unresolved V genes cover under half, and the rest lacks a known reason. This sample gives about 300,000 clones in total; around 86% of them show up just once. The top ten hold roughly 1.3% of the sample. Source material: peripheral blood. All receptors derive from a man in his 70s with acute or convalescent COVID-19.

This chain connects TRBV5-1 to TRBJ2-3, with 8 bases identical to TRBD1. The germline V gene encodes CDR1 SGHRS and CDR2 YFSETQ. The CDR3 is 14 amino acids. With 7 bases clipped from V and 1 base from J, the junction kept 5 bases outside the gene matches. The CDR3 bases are TGCGCCAGCGAGCCGGGACAGGGCACAGATACGCAGTATTTT. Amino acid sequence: CASEPGQGTDTQYF.

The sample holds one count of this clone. The CDR3 loop is CASSQGLGPDLYEQYF. The DNA of the CDR3 is TGCGCCAGCAGCCAAGGGCTTGGGCCAGACCTCTACGAGCAGTACTTC. The chain combines TRBV4-1 with TRBJ2-7; D remains ambiguous. CDR1 and CDR2 from the germline V gene are MGHRA and YSYEKL. The CDR3 loop spans 16 amino acids. Trimming removed 1 base from V and 3 bases from J, with 16 bases in between.

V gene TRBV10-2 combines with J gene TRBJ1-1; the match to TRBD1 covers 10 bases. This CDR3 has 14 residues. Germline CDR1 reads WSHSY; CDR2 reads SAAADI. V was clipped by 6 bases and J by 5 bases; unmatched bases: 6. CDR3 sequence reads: CASRATGGGTEAFF. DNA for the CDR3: TGCGCCAGCAGGGCGACAGGGGGCGGAACTGAAGCTTTCTTT.

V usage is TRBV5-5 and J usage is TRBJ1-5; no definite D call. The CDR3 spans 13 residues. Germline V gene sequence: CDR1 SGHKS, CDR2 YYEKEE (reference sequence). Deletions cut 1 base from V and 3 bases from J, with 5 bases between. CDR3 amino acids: CASSLSPNQPQHF. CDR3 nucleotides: TGTGCCAGCAGCTTGTCTCCCAATCAGCCCCAGCATTTT.

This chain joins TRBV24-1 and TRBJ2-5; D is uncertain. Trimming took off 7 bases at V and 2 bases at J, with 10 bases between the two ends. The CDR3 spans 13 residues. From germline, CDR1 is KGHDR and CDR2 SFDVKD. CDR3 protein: CATRKNSQETQYF. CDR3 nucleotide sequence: TGTGCCACCAGAAAAAATTCTCAAGAGACCCAGTACTTC.

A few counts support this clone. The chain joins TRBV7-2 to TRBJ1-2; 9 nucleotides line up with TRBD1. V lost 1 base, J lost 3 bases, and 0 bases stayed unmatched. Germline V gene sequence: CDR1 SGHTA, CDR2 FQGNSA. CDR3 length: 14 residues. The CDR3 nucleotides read TGTGCCAGCAGCTTAGGGACAGGGGACTATGGCTACACCTTC. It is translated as CASSLGTGDYGYTF.